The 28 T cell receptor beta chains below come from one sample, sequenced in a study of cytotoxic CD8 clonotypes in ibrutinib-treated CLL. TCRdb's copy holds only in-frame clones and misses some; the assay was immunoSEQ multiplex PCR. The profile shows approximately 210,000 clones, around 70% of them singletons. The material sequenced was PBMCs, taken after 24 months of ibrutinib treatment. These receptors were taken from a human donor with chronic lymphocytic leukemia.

For the CDR3, the DNA is TGTGCCATCAGTCCAGGGGGCTGGGAGACCCAGTACTTC. It yields the protein CAISPGGWETQYF. The chain carries TRBV10-3 and TRBJ2-5; 8 bases align to TRBD1. The CDR3 sequence is 13 residues long. J lost 5 bases, V lost 5 bases, and 4 bases had no gene match. The V gene's germline CDR1 is ENHRY and CDR2 SYGVKD.

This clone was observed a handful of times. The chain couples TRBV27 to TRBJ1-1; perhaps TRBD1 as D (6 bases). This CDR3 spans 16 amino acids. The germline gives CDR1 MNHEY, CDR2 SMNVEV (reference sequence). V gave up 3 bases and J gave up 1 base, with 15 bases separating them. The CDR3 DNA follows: TGTGCCAGCAGTTTTCTTCCCGGACAGCGGAACACTGAAGCTTTCTTT. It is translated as CASSFLPGQRNTEAFF.

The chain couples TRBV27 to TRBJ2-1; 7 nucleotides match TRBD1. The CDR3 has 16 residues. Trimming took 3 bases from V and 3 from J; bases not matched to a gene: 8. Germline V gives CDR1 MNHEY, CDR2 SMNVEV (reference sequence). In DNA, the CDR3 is TGTGCCAGCAGTTTCCTCGGACAGGACCGCTACAATGAGCAGTTCTTC. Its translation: CASSFLGQDRYNEQFF.

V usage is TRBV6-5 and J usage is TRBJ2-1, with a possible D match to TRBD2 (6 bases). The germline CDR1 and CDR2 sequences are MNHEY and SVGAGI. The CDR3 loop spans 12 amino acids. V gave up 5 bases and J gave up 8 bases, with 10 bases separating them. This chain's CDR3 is CASSRLGHEQFF. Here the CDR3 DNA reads TGTGCCAGCAGTCGACTAGGCCATGAGCAGTTCTTC.

The CDR3 DNA reads as TGTGCCAGCGGGCTCTCTGGGGCCAACGTCCTGACTTTC. This sequence encodes CASGLSGANVLTF. This chain joins TRBV28 and TRBJ2-6, with no clear D. The CDR3 loop spans 13 amino acids. Germline assignment: CDR1 MDHEN and CDR2 SYDVKM. The V end was cut by 8 bases, the J end by 0 bases, with 5 bases between.

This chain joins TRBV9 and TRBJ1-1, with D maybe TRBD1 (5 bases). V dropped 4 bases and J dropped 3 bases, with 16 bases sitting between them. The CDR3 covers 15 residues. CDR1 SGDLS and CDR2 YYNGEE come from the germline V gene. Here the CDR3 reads CASSPRGIWDTEAFF. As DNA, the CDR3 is TGTGCCAGCAGCCCGCGGGGGATTTGGGACACTGAAGCTTTCTTT. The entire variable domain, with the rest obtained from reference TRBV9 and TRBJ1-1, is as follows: DSGVTQTPKHLITATGQRVTLRCSPRSGDLSVYWYQQSLDQGLQFLIQYYNGEERAKGNILERFSAQQFPDLHSELNLSSLELGDSALYFCASSPRGIWDTEAFFGQGTRLTVV.

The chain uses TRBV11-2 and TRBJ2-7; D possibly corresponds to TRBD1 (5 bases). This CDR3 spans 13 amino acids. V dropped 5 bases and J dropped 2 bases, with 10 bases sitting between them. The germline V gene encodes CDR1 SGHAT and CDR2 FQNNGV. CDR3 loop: CASSVGHAYEQYF. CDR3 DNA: TGTGCCAGCAGCGTTGGACATGCCTACGAGCAGTACTTC.

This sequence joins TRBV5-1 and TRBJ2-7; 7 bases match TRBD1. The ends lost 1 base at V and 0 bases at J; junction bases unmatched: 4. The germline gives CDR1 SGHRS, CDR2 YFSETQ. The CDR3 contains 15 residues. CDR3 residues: CASSLTGASSYEQYF. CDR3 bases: TGCGCCAGCAGCTTGACAGGGGCGAGCTCCTACGAGCAGTACTTC.

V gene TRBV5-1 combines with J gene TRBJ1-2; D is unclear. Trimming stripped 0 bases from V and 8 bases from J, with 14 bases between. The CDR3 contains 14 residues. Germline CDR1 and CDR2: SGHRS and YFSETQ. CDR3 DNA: TGCGCCAGCAGCTTGGGTGGATTTGAAGAAGGCTACACCTTC. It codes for CASSLGGFEEGYTF.

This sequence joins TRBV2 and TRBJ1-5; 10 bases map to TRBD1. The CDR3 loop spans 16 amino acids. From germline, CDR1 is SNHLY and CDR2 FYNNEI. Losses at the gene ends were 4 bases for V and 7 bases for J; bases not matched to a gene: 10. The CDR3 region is CASSAGNDRGRQPQHF. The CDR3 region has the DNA TGTGCCAGCAGTGCAGGCAATGACAGGGGGCGACAGCCCCAGCATTTT.

In nucleotides, the CDR3 is TGTGCCAGCAGCACCACCGAGGGGGAGCTGTTTTTT. Translated, it gives CASSTTEGELFF. V usage is TRBV7-2 and J usage is TRBJ2-2; no definite D call. Germline V gene data show CDR1 as SGHTA and CDR2 as FQGNSA. V was shortened by 5 bases and J by 8 bases, with 9 bases between the two germline ends. This CDR3 region has 12 residues.

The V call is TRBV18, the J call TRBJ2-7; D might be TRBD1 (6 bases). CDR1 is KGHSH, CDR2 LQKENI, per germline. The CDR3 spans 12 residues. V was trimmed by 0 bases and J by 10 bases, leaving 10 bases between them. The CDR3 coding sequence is TGTGCCAGCTCACCACCAACAGGGAGACAGTACTTC. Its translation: CASSPPTGRQYF. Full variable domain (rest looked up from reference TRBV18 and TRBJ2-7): NAGVMQNPRHLVRRRGQEARLRCSPMKGHSHVYWYRQLPEEGLKFMVYLQKENIIDESGMPKERFSAEFPKEGPSILRIQQVVRGDSAAYFCASSPPTGRQYFGPGTRLTVT.

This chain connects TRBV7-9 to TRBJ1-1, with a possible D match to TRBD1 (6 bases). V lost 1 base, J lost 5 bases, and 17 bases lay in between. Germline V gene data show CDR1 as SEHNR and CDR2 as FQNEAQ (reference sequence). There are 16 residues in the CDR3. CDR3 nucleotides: TGTGCCAGCAGCTTAGGGGGAAAAGTGAGGGGGACTGAAGCTTTCTTT. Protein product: CASSLGGKVRGTEAFF.

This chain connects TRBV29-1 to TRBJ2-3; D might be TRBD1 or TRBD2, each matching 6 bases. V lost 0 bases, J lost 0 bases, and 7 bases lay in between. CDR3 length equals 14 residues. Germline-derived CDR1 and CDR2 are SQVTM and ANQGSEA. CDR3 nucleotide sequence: TGCAGCGTTGAAGAGGGGGGCAGCACAGATACGCAGTATTTT. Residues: CSVEEGGSTDTQYF.

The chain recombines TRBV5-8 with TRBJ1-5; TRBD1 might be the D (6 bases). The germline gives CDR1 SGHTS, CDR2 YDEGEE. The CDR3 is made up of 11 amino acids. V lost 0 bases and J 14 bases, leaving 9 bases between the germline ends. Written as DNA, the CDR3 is TGTGCCAGCAGCTTGGTGGCAGGGGAGCATTTT. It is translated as CASSLVAGEHF.

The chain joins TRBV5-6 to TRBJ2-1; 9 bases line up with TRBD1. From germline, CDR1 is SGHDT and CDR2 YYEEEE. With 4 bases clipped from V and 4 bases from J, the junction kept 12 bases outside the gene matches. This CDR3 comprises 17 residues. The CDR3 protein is CASSVYRGTGSYNEQFF. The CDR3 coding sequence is TGTGCCAGCAGCGTCTACCGTGGGACAGGGTCTTACAATGAGCAGTTCTTC.

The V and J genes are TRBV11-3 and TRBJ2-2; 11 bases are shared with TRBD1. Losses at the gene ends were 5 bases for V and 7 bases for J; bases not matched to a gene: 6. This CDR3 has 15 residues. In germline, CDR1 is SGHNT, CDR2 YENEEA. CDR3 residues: CASSQGQGGGGELFF. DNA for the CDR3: TGTGCCAGCAGCCAGGGACAGGGGGGCGGCGGGGAGCTGTTTTTT.

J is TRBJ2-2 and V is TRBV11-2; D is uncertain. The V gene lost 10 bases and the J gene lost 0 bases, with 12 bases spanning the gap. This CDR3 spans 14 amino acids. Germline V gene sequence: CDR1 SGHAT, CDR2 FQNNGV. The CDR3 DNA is TGTGCCACCCAGGTGGCTCCGAACACCGGGGAGCTGTTTTTT. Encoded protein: CATQVAPNTGELFF.

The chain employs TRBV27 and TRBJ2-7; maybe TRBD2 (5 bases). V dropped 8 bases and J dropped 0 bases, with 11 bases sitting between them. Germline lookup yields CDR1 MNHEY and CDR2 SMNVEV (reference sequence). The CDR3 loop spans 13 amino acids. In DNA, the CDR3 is TGTGCCAGCGGACTTGAAAGCTCCTACGAGCAGTACTTC. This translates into CASGLESSYEQYF.

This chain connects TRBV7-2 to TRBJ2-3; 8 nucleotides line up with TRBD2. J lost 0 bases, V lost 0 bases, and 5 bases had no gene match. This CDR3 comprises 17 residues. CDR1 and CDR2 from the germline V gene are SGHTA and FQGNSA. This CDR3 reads CASSLALAGMSTDTQYF. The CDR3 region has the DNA TGTGCCAGCAGCTTAGCCCTAGCGGGCATGAGCACAGATACGCAGTATTTT. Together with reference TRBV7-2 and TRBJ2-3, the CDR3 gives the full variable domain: GAGVSQSPSNKVTEKGKDVELRCDPISGHTALYWYRQSLGQGLEFLIYFQGNSAPDKSGLPSDRFSAERTGGSVSTLTIQRTQQEDSAVYLCASSLALAGMSTDTQYFGPGTRLTVL.

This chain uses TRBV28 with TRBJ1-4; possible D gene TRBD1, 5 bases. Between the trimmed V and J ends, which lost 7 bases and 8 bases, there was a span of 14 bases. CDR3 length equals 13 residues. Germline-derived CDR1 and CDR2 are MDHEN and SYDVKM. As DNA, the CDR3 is TGTGCCAGCATCACCCCCCGGGGGGAAAAACTGTTTTTT. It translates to CASITPRGEKLFF.

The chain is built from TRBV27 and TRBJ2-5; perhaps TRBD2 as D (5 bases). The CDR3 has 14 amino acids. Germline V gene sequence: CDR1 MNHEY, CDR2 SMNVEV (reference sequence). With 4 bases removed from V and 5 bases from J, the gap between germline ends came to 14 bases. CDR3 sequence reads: CASSSWEFLETQYF. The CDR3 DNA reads TGTGCCAGCAGTTCGTGGGAGTTCTTGGAGACCCAGTACTTC.

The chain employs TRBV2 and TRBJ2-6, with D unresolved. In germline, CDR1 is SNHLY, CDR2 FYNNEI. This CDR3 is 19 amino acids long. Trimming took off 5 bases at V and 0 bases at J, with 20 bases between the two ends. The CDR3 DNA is TGTGCCAGCAGTCCATTAGGTGTGCCGCAGTTCTCTGGGGCCAACGTCCTGACTTTC. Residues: CASSPLGVPQFSGANVLTF.

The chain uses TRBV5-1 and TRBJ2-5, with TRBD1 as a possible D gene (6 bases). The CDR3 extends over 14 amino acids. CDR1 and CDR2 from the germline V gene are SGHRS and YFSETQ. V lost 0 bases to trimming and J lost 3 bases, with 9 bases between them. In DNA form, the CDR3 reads TGCGCCAGCAGCTTGGCCTCAGGGGAAGAGACCCAGTACTTC. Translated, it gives CASSLASGEETQYF.

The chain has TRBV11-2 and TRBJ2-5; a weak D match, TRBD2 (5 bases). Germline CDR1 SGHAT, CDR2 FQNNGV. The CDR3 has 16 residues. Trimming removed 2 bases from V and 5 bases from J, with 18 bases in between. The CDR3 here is CASSLNVGVGSETQYF. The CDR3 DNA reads TGTGCCAGCAGCTTAAATGTGGGAGTCGGTAGTGAGACCCAGTACTTC.

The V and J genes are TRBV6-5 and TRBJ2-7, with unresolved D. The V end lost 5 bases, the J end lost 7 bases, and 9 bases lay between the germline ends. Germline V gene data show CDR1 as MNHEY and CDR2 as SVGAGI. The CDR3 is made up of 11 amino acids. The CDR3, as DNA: TGTGCCAGCAGTGGCTTTGTTGAGCAGTACTTC. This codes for CASSGFVEQYF.

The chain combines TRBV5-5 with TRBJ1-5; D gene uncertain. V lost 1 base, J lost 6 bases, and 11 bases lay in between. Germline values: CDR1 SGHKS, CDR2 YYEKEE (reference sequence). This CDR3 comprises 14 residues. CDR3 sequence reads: CASSLLNIGQPQHF. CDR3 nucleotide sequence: TGTGCCAGCAGCTTGTTAAACATCGGTCAGCCCCAGCATTTT.

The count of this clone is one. The chain's CDR3 is CASGLTGQAIPSYTEAFF. The CDR3 nucleotides read TGTGCTAGTGGTTTGACGGGACAGGCGATACCCTCCTACACTGAAGCTTTCTTT. V and J are TRBV12-5 and TRBJ1-1, with TRBD1 matching over 8 bases. There are 18 residues in the CDR3. Germline V lookup: CDR1 LGHNT, CDR2 FRNRAP. V lost 2 bases to trimming and J lost 3 bases; unmatched junction nucleotides: 14.